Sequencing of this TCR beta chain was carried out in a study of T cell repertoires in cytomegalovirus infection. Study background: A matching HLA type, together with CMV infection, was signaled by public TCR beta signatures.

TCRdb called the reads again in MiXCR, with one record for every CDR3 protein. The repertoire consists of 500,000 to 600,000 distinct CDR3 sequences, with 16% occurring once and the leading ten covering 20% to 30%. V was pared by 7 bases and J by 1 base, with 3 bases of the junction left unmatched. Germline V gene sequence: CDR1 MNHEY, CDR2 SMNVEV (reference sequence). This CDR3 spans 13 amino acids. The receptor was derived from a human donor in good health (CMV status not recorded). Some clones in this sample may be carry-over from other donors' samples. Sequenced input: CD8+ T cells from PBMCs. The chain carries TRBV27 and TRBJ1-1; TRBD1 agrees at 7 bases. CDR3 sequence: CASTGQANTEAFF. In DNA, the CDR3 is TGTGCCAGCACCGGACAGGCGAACACTGAAGCTTTCTTT.